The 17 T cell receptor beta chains below all came from one sample that was sequenced in a study of CD8 T cells in ankylosing spondylitis. Whole-study findings and limits: Seemingly characteristic of ankylosing spondylitis blood was a TCR beta motif consisting of about 8 highly homologous variants.

In TCRdb, the 5' RACE reads were re-called with MiXCR into one record per CDR3 protein. The table shows 350,000 or so distinct CDR3 sequences, with 8% occurring only once. Their antigens remain unidentified. What was sequenced was blood, either unsorted or a sorted T cell fraction (not recorded which). The receptors shown here come from a male donor with ankylosing spondylitis.

V usage is TRBV28 and J usage is TRBJ2-2, with a tentative D call TRBD1 (6 bases). The CDR3 loop spans 19 amino acids. CDR1 and CDR2 (germline): MDHEN, SYDVKM. V was pared by 4 bases and J by 5 bases, with 26 bases between. CDR3 residues: CASSSFPVRDRRRTGELFF. The DNA for the CDR3 is TGTGCCAGCAGTTCCTTTCCGGTGAGAGACAGGAGAAGGACCGGGGAGCTGTTTTTT.

The table lists this clonotype with many counts. V is TRBV5-1 and J is TRBJ1-1, with 8 bases identical to TRBD1. J lost 4 bases, V lost 0 bases, and 2 bases had no gene match. The CDR3 spans 14 residues. In germline, CDR1 is SGHRS, CDR2 YFSETQ. In DNA, the CDR3 is TGCGCCAGCAGCTTGGGGCAGGGGGCCACTGAAGCTTTCTTT. Translation: CASSLGQGATEAFF.

The table lists this clonotype with many counts. The chain joins TRBV5-1 to TRBJ2-1; D gene unclear. Trimming took off 0 bases at V and 10 bases at J, with 11 bases between the two ends. Germline values: CDR1 SGHRS, CDR2 YFSETQ. CDR3 length: 13 residues. CDR3 sequence: CASSLAWSPEQFF. The CDR3 nucleotides read TGCGCCAGCAGCTTGGCGTGGTCCCCCGAGCAGTTCTTC.

The chain has TRBV4-3 and TRBJ2-3; weak D call: TRBD1 (7 bases). Germline V gene data show CDR1 as LGHNA and CDR2 as YSLEER. The CDR3 runs to 17 residues. V was clipped by 0 bases and J by 2 bases, with 15 bases between them. The CDR3 nucleotides read TGCGCCAGCAGCCAAGATCGGAGGGGGCGCCCCACAGATACGCAGTATTTT. This translates into CASSQDRRGRPTDTQYF.

This rearrangement joins TRBV7-2 to TRBJ2-1; perhaps D is TRBD1 or TRBD2 (5 bases each). CDR1 SGHTA and CDR2 FQGNSA come from the germline V gene. The CDR3 spans 11 residues. V dropped 5 bases and J dropped 14 bases, with 13 bases sitting between them. The CDR3 spells CASSVRDDEFF. The CDR3 nucleotides read TGTGCCAGCAGCGTCCGGGACGATGAGTTCTTC.

This clonotype showed up just a few times. The chain is built from TRBV7-2 and TRBJ1-2; maybe TRBD1 (5 bases). Deletions cut 1 base from V and 5 bases from J, with 11 bases between. CDR3 length: 14 amino acids. Germline CDR1 is SGHTA and CDR2 is FQGNSA. The CDR3 region is CASSLGTGLYGYTF. The CDR3 DNA sequence: TGTGCCAGCAGCTTAGGTACGGGACTTTATGGCTACACCTTC.

This clonotype was picked up many times. The V call is TRBV20-1, the J call TRBJ2-7; the match to TRBD2 covers 8 bases. This CDR3 has 16 amino acids. V dropped 0 bases and J dropped 0; count of bases not matched to a gene: 7. Germline V gene lookup returns CDR1 DFQATT and CDR2 SNEGSKA (reference sequence). The CDR3 here is CSARDFTGGSSYEQYF. As DNA, the CDR3 is TGCAGTGCTAGAGATTTTACGGGAGGGAGCTCCTACGAGCAGTACTTC.

This clonotype appeared many times. The chain has TRBV7-2 and TRBJ1-2; TRBD1 is a possible D gene (5 bases). Germline CDR1 and CDR2: SGHTA and FQGNSA. Trimming left V 0 bases short and J 5 bases short, with 13 bases between. The CDR3 is 15 amino acids. CDR3 loop: CASSLAGRDLYGYTF. The CDR3 nucleotides read TGTGCCAGCAGCTTAGCGGGCAGGGACTTATATGGCTACACCTTC.

As DNA, the CDR3 is TGTGCCAGCAGCTCAAACTGGGACAGGGAGAATAATTCACCCCTCCACTTT. This translates into CASSSNWDRENNSPLHF. This chain uses TRBV7-9 with TRBJ1-6; 9 positions agree with TRBD1. This CDR3 has 17 amino acids. Trimming removed 4 bases from V and 5 bases from J; junction bases left unmatched: 9. Per the germline V gene, CDR1 is SEHNR and CDR2 is FQNEAQ (reference sequence). Based on the CDR3 plus reference TRBV7-9 and TRBJ1-6, the full variable domain is DTGVSQNPRHKITKRGQNVTFRCDPISEHNRLYWYRQTLGQGPEFLTYFQNEAQLEKSRLLSDRFSAERPKGSFSTLEIQRTEQGDSAMYLCASSSNWDRENNSPLHFGNGTRLTVT.

The table lists this clonotype with a few counts. The V gene is TRBV29-1, the J gene TRBJ2-2, with D unclear. The CDR3 has 14 residues. Germline lookup yields CDR1 SQVTM and CDR2 ANQGSEA. Trimming pared 3 bases from V and 6 bases from J, leaving 14 bases between. CDR3 protein: CSVETWSGSGELFF. The DNA for the CDR3 is TGCAGCGTTGAGACTTGGAGTGGGTCCGGGGAGCTGTTTTTT.

Only a few counts were recorded for this clonotype. The CDR3 bases are TGTGCCAGCAGTTTTAGACAAGACTATGGCTACACCTTC. Residues: CASSFRQDYGYTF. The chain carries TRBV12-3 or TRBV12-4 and TRBJ1-2; D remains unclear. The CDR3 totals 13 residues. V gave up 3 bases and J gave up 3 bases, with 8 bases separating them.

At least ten counts were recorded for this clonotype. The chain joins TRBV29-1 to TRBJ2-7; D is possibly TRBD1 or TRBD2 (5 bases each). Trimming cost V 4 bases and J 2 bases, with 15 bases left between them. Per the germline V gene, CDR1 is SQVTM and CDR2 is ANQGSEA. There are 14 residues in the CDR3. This chain's CDR3 is CSVVRDPSAYEQYF. CDR3 in DNA: TGCAGCGTTGTCCGGGACCCCTCCGCCTACGAGCAGTACTTC.

This clonotype was recorded at least ten times. The chain has TRBV7-9 and TRBJ2-3; 8 positions match TRBD1. Per germline, CDR1 SEHNR and CDR2 FQNEAQ (reference sequence). J lost 4 bases, V lost 5 bases, and 5 bases had no gene match. The CDR3 consists of 14 residues. CDR3 region: CASSLQGAPDTQYF. The CDR3 bases are TGTGCCAGCAGCCTCCAGGGGGCCCCAGATACGCAGTATTTT.

The chain combines TRBV12-3 or TRBV12-4 with TRBJ2-1, with TRBD2 as a possible D gene (6 bases). This CDR3 has 14 residues. Trimming stripped 5 bases from V and 3 bases from J, with 11 bases between. The CDR3 here is CASSLGLFYNEQFF. The CDR3 region has the DNA TGTGCCAGCAGTCTCGGACTATTCTACAATGAGCAGTTCTTC.

This clonotype was recorded at least ten times. V gene TRBV12-3 or TRBV12-4 combines with J gene TRBJ2-2; tentative D call: TRBD1 (6 bases). V shed 4 bases and J shed 5 bases, with 17 bases lying between them. The length of the CDR3 is 16 residues. CDR3 region: CASSSSTQGLTGELFF. In DNA form, the CDR3 reads TGTGCCAGCAGTTCATCAACACAGGGATTAACCGGGGAGCTGTTTTTT.

The genes are TRBV7-9 and TRBJ2-1; no clear D gene. With 1 base removed from V and 8 bases from J, the gap between germline ends came to 9 bases. CDR1 and CDR2 (germline): SEHNR, FQNEAQ (reference sequence). This CDR3 is 13 amino acids long. Here the CDR3 reads CASSLGGYDEQFF. The CDR3 DNA sequence: TGTGCCAGCAGCTTAGGAGGTTATGATGAGCAGTTCTTC.

This clonotype was seen many times. The chain carries TRBV7-9 and TRBJ1-1; maybe TRBD1 (6 bases). The CDR3 consists of 15 residues. With 2 bases removed from V and 0 bases from J, the gap between germline ends came to 10 bases. Germline loops: CDR1 SEHNR, CDR2 FQNEAQ (reference sequence). The CDR3 is CASSLRGQMNTEAFF. CDR3 DNA: TGTGCCAGCAGCTTACGGGGGCAGATGAACACTGAAGCTTTCTTT.